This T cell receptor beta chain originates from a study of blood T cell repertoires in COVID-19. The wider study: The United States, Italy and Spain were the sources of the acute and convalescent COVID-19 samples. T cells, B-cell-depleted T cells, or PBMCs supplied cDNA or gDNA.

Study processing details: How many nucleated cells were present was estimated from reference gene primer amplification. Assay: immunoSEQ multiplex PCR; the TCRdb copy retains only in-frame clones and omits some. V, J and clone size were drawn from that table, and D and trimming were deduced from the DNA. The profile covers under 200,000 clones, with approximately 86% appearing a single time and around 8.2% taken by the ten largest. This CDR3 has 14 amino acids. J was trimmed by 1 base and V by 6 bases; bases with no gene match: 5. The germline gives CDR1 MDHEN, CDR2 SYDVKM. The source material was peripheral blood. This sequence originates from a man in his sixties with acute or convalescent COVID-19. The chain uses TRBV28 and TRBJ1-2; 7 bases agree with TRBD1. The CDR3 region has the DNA TGTGCCAGCAGACCGGGACAGATTAACTATGGCTACACCTTC. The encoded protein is CASRPGQINYGYTF.